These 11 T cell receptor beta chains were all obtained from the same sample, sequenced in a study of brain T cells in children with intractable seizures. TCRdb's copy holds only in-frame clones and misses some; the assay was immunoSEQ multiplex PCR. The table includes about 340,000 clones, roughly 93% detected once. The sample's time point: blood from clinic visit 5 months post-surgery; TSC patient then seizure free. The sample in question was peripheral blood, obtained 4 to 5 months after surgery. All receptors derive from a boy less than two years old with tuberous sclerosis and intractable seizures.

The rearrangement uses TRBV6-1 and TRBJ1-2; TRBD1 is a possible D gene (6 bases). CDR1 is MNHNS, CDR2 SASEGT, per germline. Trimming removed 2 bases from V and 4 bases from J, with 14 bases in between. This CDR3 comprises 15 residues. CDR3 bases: TGTGCCAGCAGTGAATGGGAAGGGGGGATCTATGGCTACACCTTC. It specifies CASSEWEGGIYGYTF.

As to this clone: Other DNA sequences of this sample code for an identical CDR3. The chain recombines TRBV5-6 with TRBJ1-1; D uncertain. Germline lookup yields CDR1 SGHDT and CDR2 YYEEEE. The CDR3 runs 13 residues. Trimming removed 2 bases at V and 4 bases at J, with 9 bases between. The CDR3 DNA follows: TGTGCCAGCAGCTTAATAGGAGGCACTGAAGCTTTCTTT. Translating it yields CASSLIGGTEAFF.

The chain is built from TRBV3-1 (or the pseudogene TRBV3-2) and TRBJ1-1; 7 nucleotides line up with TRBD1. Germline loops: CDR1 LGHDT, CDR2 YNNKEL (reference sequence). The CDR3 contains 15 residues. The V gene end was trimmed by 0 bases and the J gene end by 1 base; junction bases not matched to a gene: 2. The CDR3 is CASSQDPGGNTEAFF. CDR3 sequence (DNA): TGTGCCAGCAGCCAAGACCCAGGGGGGAACACTGAAGCTTTCTTT.

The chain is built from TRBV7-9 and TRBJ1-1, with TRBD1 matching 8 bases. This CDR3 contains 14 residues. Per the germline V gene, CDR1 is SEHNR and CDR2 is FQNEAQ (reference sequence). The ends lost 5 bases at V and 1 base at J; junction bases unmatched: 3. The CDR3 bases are TGTGCCAGCAGCACCGGACAGGGGAACACTGAAGCTTTCTTT. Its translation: CASSTGQGNTEAFF.

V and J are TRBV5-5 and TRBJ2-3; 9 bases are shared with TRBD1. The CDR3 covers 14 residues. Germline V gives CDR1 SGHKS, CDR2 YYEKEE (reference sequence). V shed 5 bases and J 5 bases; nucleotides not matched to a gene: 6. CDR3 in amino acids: CASSWTGVGDTQYF. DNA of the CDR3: TGTGCCAGCAGTTGGACAGGGGTGGGAGATACGCAGTATTTT.

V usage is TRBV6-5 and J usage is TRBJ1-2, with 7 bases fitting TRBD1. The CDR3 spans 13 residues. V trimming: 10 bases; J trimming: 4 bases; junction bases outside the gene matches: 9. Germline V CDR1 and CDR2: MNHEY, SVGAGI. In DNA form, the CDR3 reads TGTGCCACCTCGACAGGGTCCTTCTATGGCTACACCTTC. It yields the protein CATSTGSFYGYTF.

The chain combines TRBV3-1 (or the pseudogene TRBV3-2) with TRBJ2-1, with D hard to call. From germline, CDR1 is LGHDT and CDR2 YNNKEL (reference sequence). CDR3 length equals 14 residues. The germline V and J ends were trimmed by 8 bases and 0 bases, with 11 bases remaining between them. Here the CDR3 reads CASRSQSSYNEQFF. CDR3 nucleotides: TGTGCCAGCCGCAGCCAGAGCTCCTACAATGAGCAGTTCTTC.

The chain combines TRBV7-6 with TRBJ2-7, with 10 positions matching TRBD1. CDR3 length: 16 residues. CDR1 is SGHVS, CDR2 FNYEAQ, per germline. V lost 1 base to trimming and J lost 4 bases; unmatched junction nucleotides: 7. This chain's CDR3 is CASSLEVGQGVYEQYF. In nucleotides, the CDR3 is TGTGCCAGCAGCTTAGAGGTTGGACAGGGGGTTTACGAGCAGTACTTC. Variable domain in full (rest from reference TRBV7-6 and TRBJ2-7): GAGVSQSPRYKVTKRGQDVALRCDPISGHVSLYWYRQALGQGPEFLTYFNYEAQQDKSGLPNDRFSAERPEGSISTLTIQRTEQRDSAMYRCASSLEVGQGVYEQYFGPGTRLTVT.

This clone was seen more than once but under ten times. Here the CDR3 reads CASSDIGRGFLHF. The CDR3 DNA is TGTGCCAGCAGTGACATCGGCAGGGGTTTCCTCCACTTT. V is TRBV6-4 and J is TRBJ1-6, with a possible D match to TRBD1 (6 bases). The CDR3 extends over 13 amino acids. Trimming removed 2 bases at V and 15 bases at J, with 14 bases between. Germline V gene data show CDR1 as MRHNA and CDR2 as SNTAGT.

The CDR3 DNA is TGTGCCAGCAGCTTCTACGGTCGTAGCACAGATACGCAGTATTTT. Encoded protein: CASSFYGRSTDTQYF. The chain is built from TRBV9 and TRBJ2-3; D is uncertain. Germline V gene sequence: CDR1 SGDLS, CDR2 YYNGEE. The V and J ends lost 4 bases and 0 bases respectively, with 12 bases between them. This CDR3 is 15 amino acids long.

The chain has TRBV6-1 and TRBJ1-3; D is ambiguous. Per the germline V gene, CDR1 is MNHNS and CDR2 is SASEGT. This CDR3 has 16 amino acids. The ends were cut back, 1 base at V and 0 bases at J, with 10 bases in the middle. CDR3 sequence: CASSEGPRNSGNTIYF. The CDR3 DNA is TGTGCCAGCAGTGAAGGTCCCAGGAACTCTGGAAACACCATATATTTT.